These 8 T cell receptor beta chains were all obtained from the same sample, sequenced in a study of T cell responses to AZD1222 COVID-19 vaccine. TCRdb's table, derived via immunoSEQ multiplex PCR, lists solely in-frame clones and lacks some. This table holds 150,000 or so clones, 90% to 95% found once. The sequenced sample was peripheral blood, obtained on day 0 of AZD1222 vaccination. The receptors shown here come from an adult in good health.

The gene calls are TRBV28 and TRBJ1-4; D is unresolved. Per the germline V gene, CDR1 is MDHEN and CDR2 is SYDVKM. This CDR3 is built from 16 residues. V lost 7 bases and J lost 8, with 23 bases in between. CDR3 residues: CASTTRGTSKGEKLFF. DNA of the CDR3: TGTGCCAGCACCACAAGAGGAACTTCCAAAGGCGAAAAACTGTTTTTT.

The chain uses TRBV28 and TRBJ2-3; D is possibly TRBD2 (6 bases). V was shortened by 7 bases and J by 1 base, with 15 bases between the two germline ends. Looked up from germline, CDR1 is MDHEN and CDR2 is SYDVKM. The CDR3 loop spans 15 amino acids. This CDR3 reads CASNLSGEGTDTQYF. The CDR3 DNA reads TGTGCCAGCAACCTCTCGGGAGAGGGCACAGATACGCAGTATTTT.

V gene TRBV18 combines with J gene TRBJ1-2; TRBD1 aligns across 12 bases. The junction had 5 bases not matched to a gene; V was cut back by 2 bases and J by 4 bases. This CDR3 comprises 16 residues. From germline, CDR1 is KGHSH and CDR2 LQKENI. The CDR3 reads CASSPLPGQGAYGYTF. For the CDR3, the DNA is TGTGCCAGCTCACCATTGCCGGGACAGGGGGCCTATGGCTACACCTTC. Based on the CDR3 plus reference TRBV18 and TRBJ1-2, the full variable domain is NAGVMQNPRHLVRRRGQEARLRCSPMKGHSHVYWYRQLPEEGLKFMVYLQKENIIDESGMPKERFSAEFPKEGPSILRIQQVVRGDSAAYFCASSPLPGQGAYGYTFGSGTRLTVV.

This clone was picked up a small number of times. The chain combines TRBV2 with TRBJ1-4; maybe TRBD1 (5 bases). Germline V CDR1 and CDR2: SNHLY, FYNNEI. The length of the CDR3 is 13 residues. The CDR3: CTWGGQTNEKLFF. The CDR3 DNA is TGTACTTGGGGGGGTCAAACTAATGAAAAACTGTTTTTT.

V and J are TRBV7-9 and TRBJ2-5; 7 bases are a match to TRBD1. Germline V lookup: CDR1 SEHNR, CDR2 FQNEAQ (reference sequence). There are 17 residues in the CDR3. The ends lost 0 bases at V and 1 base at J; junction bases unmatched: 8. CDR3 in DNA: TGTGCCAGCAGCTTAGCCTACCGGACAGGCCTCCAAGAGACCCAGTACTTC. Protein product: CASSLAYRTGLQETQYF.

The CDR3 sequence: CASSYILTGEKHEQYF. CDR3 nucleotides: TGTGCCAGCAGTTACATTCTGACGGGGGAGAAACACGAGCAGTACTTC. The gene calls are TRBV6-2 or TRBV6-3 and TRBJ2-7; possibly TRBD2 for D (6 bases). The CDR3 loop spans 16 amino acids. The germline V and J ends were trimmed by 2 bases and 5 bases, with 19 bases remaining between them. The germline V gene has CDR1 MNHEY and CDR2 SVGEGT.

This clone was recorded once. The rearrangement links TRBV19 to TRBJ1-1, with D unresolved. This CDR3 spans 16 amino acids. The germline V and J ends were trimmed by 1 base and 4 bases, with 16 bases remaining between them. Germline V CDR1 and CDR2: LNHDA, SQIVND (reference sequence). The chain's CDR3 is CASSIGADIPITEAFF. The CDR3 DNA reads TGTGCCAGTAGTATAGGGGCTGACATTCCGATCACTGAAGCTTTCTTT.

The chain uses TRBV11-3 and TRBJ1-2, with D maybe TRBD1 (5 bases). V was pared by 5 bases and J by 8 bases, with 12 bases between. Germline CDR1 reads SGHNT; CDR2 reads YENEEA. The CDR3 runs to 12 residues. CDR3 loop: CASSPTGGGYTF. CDR3 nucleotide sequence: TGTGCCAGCAGCCCAACAGGCGGGGGCTACACCTTC.